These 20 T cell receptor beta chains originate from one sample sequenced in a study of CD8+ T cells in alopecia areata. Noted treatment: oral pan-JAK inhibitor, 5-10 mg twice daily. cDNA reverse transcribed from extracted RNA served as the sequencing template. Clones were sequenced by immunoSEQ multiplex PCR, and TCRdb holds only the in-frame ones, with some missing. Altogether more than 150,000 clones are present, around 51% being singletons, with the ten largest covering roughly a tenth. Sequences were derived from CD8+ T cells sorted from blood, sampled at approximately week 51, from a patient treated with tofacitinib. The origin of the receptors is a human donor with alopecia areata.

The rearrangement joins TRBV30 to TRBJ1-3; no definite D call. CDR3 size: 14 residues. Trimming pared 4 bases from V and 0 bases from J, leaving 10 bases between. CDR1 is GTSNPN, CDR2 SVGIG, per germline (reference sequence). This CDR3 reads CAWNTLTSGNTIYF. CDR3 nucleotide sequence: TGTGCCTGGAACACATTAACCTCTGGAAACACCATATATTTT.

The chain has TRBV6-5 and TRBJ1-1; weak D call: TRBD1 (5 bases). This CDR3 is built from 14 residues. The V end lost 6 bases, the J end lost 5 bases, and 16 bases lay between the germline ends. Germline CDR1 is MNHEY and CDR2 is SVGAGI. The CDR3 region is CASSPGEGGTEAFF. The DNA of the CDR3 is TGTGCCAGCAGCCCGGGGGAGGGAGGAACTGAAGCTTTCTTT.

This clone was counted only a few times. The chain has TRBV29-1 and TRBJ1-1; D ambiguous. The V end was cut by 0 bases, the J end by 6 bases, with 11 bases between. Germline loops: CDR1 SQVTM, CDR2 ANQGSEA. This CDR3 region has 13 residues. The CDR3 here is CSVEDGGFAEAFF. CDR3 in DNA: TGCAGCGTTGAAGACGGAGGGTTCGCTGAAGCTTTCTTT.

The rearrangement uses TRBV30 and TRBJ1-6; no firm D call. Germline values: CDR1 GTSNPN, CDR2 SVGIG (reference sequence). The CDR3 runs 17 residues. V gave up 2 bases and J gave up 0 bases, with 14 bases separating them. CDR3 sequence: CAWSLNSPSSYNSPLHF. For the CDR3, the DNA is TGTGCCTGGAGTCTAAACTCACCGAGCTCCTATAATTCACCCCTCCACTTT.

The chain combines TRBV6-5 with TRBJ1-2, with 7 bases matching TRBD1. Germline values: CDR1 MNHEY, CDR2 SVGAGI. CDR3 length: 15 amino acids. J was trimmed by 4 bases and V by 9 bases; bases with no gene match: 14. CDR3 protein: CASSGTDAALYGYTF. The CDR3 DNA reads TGTGCCAGTTCCGGGACAGACGCCGCCCTCTATGGCTACACCTTC.

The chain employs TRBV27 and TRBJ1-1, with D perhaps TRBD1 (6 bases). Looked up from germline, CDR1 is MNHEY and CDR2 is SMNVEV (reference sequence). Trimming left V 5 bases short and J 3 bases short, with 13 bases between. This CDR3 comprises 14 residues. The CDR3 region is CASSQRTADTEAFF. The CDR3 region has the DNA TGTGCCAGCAGTCAACGGACAGCTGACACTGAAGCTTTCTTT.

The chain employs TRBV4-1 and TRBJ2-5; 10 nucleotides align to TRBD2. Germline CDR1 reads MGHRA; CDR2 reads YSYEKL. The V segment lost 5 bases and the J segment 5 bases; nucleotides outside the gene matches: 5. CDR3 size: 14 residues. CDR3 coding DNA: TGCGCCAGCAGCAGCGGGGGGGCCGGGGAGACCCAGTACTTC. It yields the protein CASSSGGAGETQYF.

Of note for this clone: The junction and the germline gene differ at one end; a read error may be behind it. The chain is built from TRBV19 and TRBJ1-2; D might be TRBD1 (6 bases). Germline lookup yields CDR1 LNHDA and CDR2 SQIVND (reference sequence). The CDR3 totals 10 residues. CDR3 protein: CARKGGGRIF. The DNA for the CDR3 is TGTGCCAGGAAGGGGGGCGGACGGATTTTC.

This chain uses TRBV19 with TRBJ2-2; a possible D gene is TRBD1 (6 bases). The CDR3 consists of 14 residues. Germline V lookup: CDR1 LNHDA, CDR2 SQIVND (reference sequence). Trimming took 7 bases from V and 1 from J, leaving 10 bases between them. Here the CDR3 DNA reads TGTGCCAGTAAGTCGGGACAGAACACCGGGGAGCTGTTTTTT. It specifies CASKSGQNTGELFF.

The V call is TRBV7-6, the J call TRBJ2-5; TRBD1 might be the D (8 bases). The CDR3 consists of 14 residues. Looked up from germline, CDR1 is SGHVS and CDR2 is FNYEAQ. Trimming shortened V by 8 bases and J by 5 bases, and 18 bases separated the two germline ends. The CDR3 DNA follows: TGTGCCAGCTCCCCCGACAGGGGAGGGGAGACCCAGTACTTC. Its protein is CASSPDRGGETQYF.

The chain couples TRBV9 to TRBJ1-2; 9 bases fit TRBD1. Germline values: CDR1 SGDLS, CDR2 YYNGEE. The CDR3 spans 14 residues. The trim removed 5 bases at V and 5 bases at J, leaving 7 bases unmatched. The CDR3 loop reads CASRETGTGYGYTF. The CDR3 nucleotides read TGTGCCAGCAGGGAAACCGGGACAGGGTATGGCTACACCTTC.

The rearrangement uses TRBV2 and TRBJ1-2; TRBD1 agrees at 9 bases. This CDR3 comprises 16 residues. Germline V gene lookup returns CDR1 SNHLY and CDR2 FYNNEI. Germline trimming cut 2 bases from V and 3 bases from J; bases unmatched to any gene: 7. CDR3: CASSESSGQGDYGYTF. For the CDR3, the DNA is TGTGCCAGCAGTGAAAGTTCGGGACAGGGTGACTATGGCTACACCTTC.

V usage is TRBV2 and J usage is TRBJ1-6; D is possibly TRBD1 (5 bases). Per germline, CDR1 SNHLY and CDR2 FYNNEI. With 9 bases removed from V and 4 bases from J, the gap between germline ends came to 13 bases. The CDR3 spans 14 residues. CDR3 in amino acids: CASLQVTYNSPLHF. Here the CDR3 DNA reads TGTGCCAGTCTACAGGTAACATATAATTCACCCCTCCACTTT.

DNA for the CDR3: TGCGCCAGCAGCAACAGGGGCCTCGGGGAGACCCAGTACTTC. Amino acids: CASSNRGLGETQYF. The V and J genes are TRBV4-1 and TRBJ2-5; 7 bases are a match to TRBD1. The trim removed 5 bases at V and 5 bases at J, leaving 8 bases unmatched. CDR1 MGHRA and CDR2 YSYEKL come from the germline V gene. This CDR3 spans 14 amino acids.

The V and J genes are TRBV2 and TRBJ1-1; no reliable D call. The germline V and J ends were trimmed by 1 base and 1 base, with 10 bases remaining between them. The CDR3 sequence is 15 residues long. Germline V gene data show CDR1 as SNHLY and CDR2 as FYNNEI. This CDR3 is CASSEVARANTEAFF. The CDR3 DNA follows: TGTGCCAGCAGTGAAGTCGCCAGAGCGAACACTGAAGCTTTCTTT.

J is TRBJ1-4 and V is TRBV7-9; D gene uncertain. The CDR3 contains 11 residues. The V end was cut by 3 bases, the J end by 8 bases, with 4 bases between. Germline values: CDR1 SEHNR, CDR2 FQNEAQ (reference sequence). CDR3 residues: CASSLREKLFF. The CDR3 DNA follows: TGTGCCAGCAGCTTGAGGGAAAAACTGTTTTTT. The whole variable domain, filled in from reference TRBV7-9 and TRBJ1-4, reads DTGVSQNPRHKITKRGQNVTFRCDPISEHNRLYWYRQTLGQGPEFLTYFQNEAQLEKSRLLSDRFSAERPKGSFSTLEIQRTEQGDSAMYLCASSLREKLFFGSGTQLSVL.

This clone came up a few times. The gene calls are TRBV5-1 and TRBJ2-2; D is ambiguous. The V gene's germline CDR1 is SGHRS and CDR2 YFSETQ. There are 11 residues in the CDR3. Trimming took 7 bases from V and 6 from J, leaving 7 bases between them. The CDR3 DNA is TGCGCCAGCTACGATGCCGGGGAGCTGTTTTTT. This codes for CASYDAGELFF.

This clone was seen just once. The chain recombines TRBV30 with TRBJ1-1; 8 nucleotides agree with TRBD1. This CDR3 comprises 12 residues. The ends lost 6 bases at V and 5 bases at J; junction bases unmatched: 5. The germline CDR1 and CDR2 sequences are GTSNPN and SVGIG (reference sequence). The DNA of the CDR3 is TGTGCCTGCGGACAGGGTTCTACTGAAGCTTTCTTT. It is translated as CACGQGSTEAFF.

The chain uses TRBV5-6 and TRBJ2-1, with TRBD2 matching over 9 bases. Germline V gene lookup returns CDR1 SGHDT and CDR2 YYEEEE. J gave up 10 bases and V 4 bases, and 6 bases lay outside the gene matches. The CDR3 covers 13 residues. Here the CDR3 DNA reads TGTGCCAGCAGCCCGGCGGGAGGGTCGGAGCAGTTCTTC. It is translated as CASSPAGGSEQFF.

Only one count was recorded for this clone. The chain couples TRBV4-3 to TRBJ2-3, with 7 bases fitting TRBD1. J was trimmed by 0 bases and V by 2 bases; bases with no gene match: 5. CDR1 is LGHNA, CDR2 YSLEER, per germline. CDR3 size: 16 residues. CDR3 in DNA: TGCGCCAGCAGCCAACTGGGGACAGCTAGCACAGATACGCAGTATTTT. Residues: CASSQLGTASTDTQYF.